Included here is one T cell receptor (beta chain) sequence, with context. The germline V gene encodes CDR1 SGHVS and CDR2 FQNEAQ. V lost 1 base, J lost 2 bases, and 7 bases stayed unmatched. This CDR3 contains 17 residues. The entry originates in a study of T cells in tuberculosis. Looking at the study overall: Sequenced TCRs come from CD1B-GMM tetramer-binding T cells. Study-level results: The stringent gate may have excluded weak CD1B-GMM tetramer binders.

The protocol was immunoSEQ multiplex PCR, while the TCRdb copy is restricted to in-frame clones and leaves out a portion. Of 50,000 to 65,000 clones detected, 70% to 90% appear once; the ten largest clones hold about a fifth. Cells were sorted from thawed PBMC rested overnight and stained with GMM-loaded CD1B tetramer, viability dye and anti-CD3. The lipid loaded on the CD1B tetramers was C32 glucose monomycolate from Rhodococcus equi. Source material: CD1b-GMM tetramer-negative cells sorted from PBMCs. V is TRBV7-8 and J is TRBJ2-3; TRBD1 agrees at 9 bases. This receptor was obtained from an adult woman with latent tuberculosis. Here the CDR3 reads CASSLVWTGASTDTQYF. The CDR3 nucleotides are TGTGCCAGCAGCTTAGTGTGGACAGGGGCGTCCACAGATACGCAGTATTTT.